Detailed here is one T cell receptor beta chain. Produced via immunoSEQ multiplex PCR; TCRdb's table is partial and in-frame only. This sample yields 270,000 or so clones, of which 80% to 90% are seen a single time; approximately 4.6% belongs to the top ten. This entry belongs to a study of blood T cell repertoires in COVID-19. The receptor comes from a woman in her thirties or forties who had recovered from COVID-19. The sequenced material came from peripheral blood.

The DNA of the CDR3 is TGCGCCAGCAGCTTTGGAACTAGAAATGAGCAGTTCTTC. It is translated as CASSFGTRNEQFF. The V call is TRBV5-1, the J call TRBJ2-1; a weak D match, TRBD2 (5 bases). This CDR3 contains 13 residues. CDR1 and CDR2 (germline): SGHRS, YFSETQ. Trimming took off 2 bases at V and 7 bases at J, with 10 bases between the two ends.